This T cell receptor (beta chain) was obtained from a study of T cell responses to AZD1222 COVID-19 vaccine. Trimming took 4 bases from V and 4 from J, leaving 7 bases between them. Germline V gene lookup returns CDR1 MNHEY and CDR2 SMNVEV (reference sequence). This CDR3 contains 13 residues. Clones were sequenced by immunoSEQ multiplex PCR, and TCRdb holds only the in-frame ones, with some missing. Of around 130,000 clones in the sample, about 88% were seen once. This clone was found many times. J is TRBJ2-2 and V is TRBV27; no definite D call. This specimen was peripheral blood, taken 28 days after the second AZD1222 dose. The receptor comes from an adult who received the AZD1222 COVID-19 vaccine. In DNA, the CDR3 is TGTGCCAGCAGTTGGTATGGCACCGGGGAGCTGTTTTTT. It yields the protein CASSWYGTGELFF.